Each of the 31 T cell receptor beta chains below was sequenced from the same sample in a study of blood T cell repertoires in COVID-19. Sequenced by immunoSEQ multiplex PCR; TCRdb stores in-frame clones only, minus some. The data hold around 200,000 clones, with roughly 80% observed a single time. Specimen: PBMCs or T cells enriched from blood (not recorded which). These receptors were taken from a woman under 40 who had recovered from COVID-19.

V and J are TRBV27 and TRBJ2-2; possible D gene TRBD2, 6 bases. CDR1 is MNHEY and CDR2 is SMNVEV in the germline V gene (reference sequence). The CDR3 is made up of 14 amino acids. The V and J ends lost 8 bases and 4 bases respectively, with 14 bases between them. In nucleotides, the CDR3 is TGTGCCAGCCTTGGGAGGCGGGGCACCGGGGAGCTGTTTTTT. It codes for CASLGRRGTGELFF.

The V call is TRBV7-6, the J call TRBJ2-7, with 11 bases matching TRBD1. In germline, CDR1 is SGHVS, CDR2 FNYEAQ. The CDR3 is made up of 17 amino acids. Losses at the gene ends were 1 base for V and 3 bases for J; bases not matched to a gene: 8. This CDR3 reads CASSLGTGGAYGYEQYF. The CDR3 nucleotides are TGTGCCAGCAGCTTAGGGACAGGGGGCGCGTACGGCTACGAGCAGTACTTC.

In nucleotides, the CDR3 is TGTGCCATCGGAGGACAGGGGGCAGGGGAGCAGTTCTTC. Translated: CAIGGQGAGEQFF. J is TRBJ2-1 and V is TRBV10-3; 11 bases are shared with TRBD1. The CDR3 has 13 amino acids. CDR1 and CDR2 (germline): ENHRY, SYGVKD. J was trimmed by 10 bases and V by 8 bases; bases with no gene match: 7.

This clone has a handful of counts. The rearrangement joins TRBV6-5 to TRBJ1-1; TRBD1 is a possible D gene (6 bases). Trimming took off 6 bases at V and 4 bases at J, with 15 bases between the two ends. Germline loops: CDR1 MNHEY, CDR2 SVGAGI. CDR3 size: 14 residues. The CDR3 coding sequence is TGTGCCAGCAGACCAACAGGGAGGGGCACTGAAGCTTTCTTT. Translation gives CASRPTGRGTEAFF.

The CDR3 sequence is CASSPPTGLQETQYF. As DNA, the CDR3 is TGTGCCAGCAGTCCACCTACAGGGTTACAAGAGACCCAGTACTTC. This chain uses TRBV2 with TRBJ2-5; D is perhaps TRBD1 (6 bases). Germline loops: CDR1 SNHLY, CDR2 FYNNEI. V gave up 5 bases and J gave up 2 bases, with 15 bases separating them. CDR3 length: 15 amino acids.

The genes are TRBV5-1 and TRBJ1-4; D is possibly TRBD1 (5 bases). Germline V CDR1 and CDR2: SGHRS, YFSETQ. V lost 7 bases, J lost 3 bases, and 16 bases lay in between. The CDR3 is 15 residues long. The CDR3 DNA reads TGCGCCAGCGGGCGGGAGGGGCTGGCTAATGAAAAACTGTTTTTT. Translated: CASGREGLANEKLFF.

This chain uses TRBV18 with TRBJ2-7; 10 positions match TRBD2. The CDR3 runs 14 residues. In germline, CDR1 is KGHSH, CDR2 LQKENI. Trimming cost V 3 bases and J 7 bases; bases outside gene matches: 6. CDR3 in DNA: TGTGCCAGCTCACCGGTAGCGGGAGGACCGGAGCAGTACTTC. This gives the protein CASSPVAGGPEQYF. Filled out from reference TRBV18 and TRBJ2-7, the complete variable domain reads NAGVMQNPRHLVRRRGQEARLRCSPMKGHSHVYWYRQLPEEGLKFMVYLQKENIIDESGMPKERFSAEFPKEGPSILRIQQVVRGDSAAYFCASSPVAGGPEQYFGPGTRLTVT.

The CDR3 DNA reads as TGTGCCAGCAGCCAAGGGAGGGGAGAGACCCAGTACTTC. The encoded protein is CASSQGRGETQYF. This sequence joins TRBV2 and TRBJ2-5; TRBD2 agrees at 7 bases. This CDR3 has 13 residues. Germline V gives CDR1 SNHLY, CDR2 FYNNEI. V gave up 6 bases and J gave up 4 bases; unmatched junction bases: 5.

This clone is a singleton in its sample. The V call is TRBV6-5, the J call TRBJ1-2; TRBD1 matches at 8 bases. This CDR3 is built from 12 residues. The ends lost 5 bases at V and 7 bases at J; junction bases unmatched: 3. The germline V gene encodes CDR1 MNHEY and CDR2 SVGAGI. DNA for the CDR3: TGTGCCAGCAGTCCAACAGGGGGTGGCTACACCTTC. It is translated as CASSPTGGGYTF.

This rearrangement joins TRBV27 to TRBJ2-7; TRBD1 aligns across 7 bases. The germline gives CDR1 MNHEY, CDR2 SMNVEV (reference sequence). V was clipped by 8 bases and J by 3 bases; unmatched bases: 25. The CDR3 loop spans 19 amino acids. The CDR3 DNA is TGTGCCAGCTGTCAAAATACCCCCCCACCGGGACAGCCTATCTACGAGCAGTACTTC. The encoded protein is CASCQNTPPPGQPIYEQYF.

J is TRBJ2-7 and V is TRBV5-4, with D maybe TRBD1 (6 bases). Between the trimmed V and J ends, which lost 0 bases and 2 bases, there was a span of 12 bases. Germline values: CDR1 SGHNT, CDR2 YYREEE (reference sequence). The CDR3 has 15 amino acids. The chain's CDR3 is CASSLAGAGAYEQYF. Here the CDR3 DNA reads TGTGCCAGCAGCTTGGCAGGGGCAGGGGCCTACGAGCAGTACTTC.

Only a few counts were recorded for this clone. The chain combines TRBV30 with TRBJ2-3; no reliable D call. Germline V gene sequence: CDR1 GTSNPN, CDR2 SVGIG (reference sequence). The CDR3 consists of 11 residues. V was pared by 2 bases and J by 6 bases, with 6 bases between. The CDR3 sequence: CAWSPPDTQYF. CDR3 bases: TGTGCCTGGAGTCCCCCGGATACGCAGTATTTT. The full variable domain, in which reference TRBV30 and TRBJ2-3 provide the parts outside the CDR3, is SQTIHQWPATLVQPVGSPLSLECTVEGTSNPNLYWYRQAAGRGLQLLFYSVGIGQISSEVPQNLSASRPQDRQFILSSKKLLLSDSGFYLCAWSPPDTQYFGPGTRLTVL.

This chain uses TRBV19 with TRBJ1-4; 7 positions agree with TRBD1. V was clipped by 4 bases and J by 10 bases; unmatched bases: 6. The germline V gene encodes CDR1 LNHDA and CDR2 SQIVND (reference sequence). The CDR3 runs 13 residues. The CDR3, as DNA: TGTGCCAGTAGTACTACAGGGGCGGGAAAACTGTTTTTT. Translating gives CASSTTGAGKLFF.

V gene TRBV3-1 (or the pseudogene TRBV3-2) combines with J gene TRBJ1-1; D is perhaps TRBD1 (6 bases). V was cut by 4 bases and J by 2 bases, with 14 bases left in between. CDR1 is LGHDT, CDR2 YNNKEL, per germline (reference sequence). The CDR3 totals 15 residues. DNA of the CDR3: TGTGCCAGCAGCCCTCGTGACAGGATTAACACTGAAGCTTTCTTT. Amino acid sequence: CASSPRDRINTEAFF.

This clone showed up just once. The rearrangement joins TRBV7-2 to TRBJ1-2, with D tentatively TRBD1 (5 bases). The CDR3 has 15 residues. Germline V gene sequence: CDR1 SGHTA, CDR2 FQGNSA. V was clipped by 7 bases and J by 4 bases, with 19 bases between them. CDR3 region: CASTYTGGLLYGYTF. CDR3 nucleotides: TGTGCCAGCACCTACACGGGGGGATTGCTCTATGGCTACACCTTC.

This clone was observed once. The V and J genes are TRBV5-4 and TRBJ1-2, with 10 positions matching TRBD1. Germline V lookup: CDR1 SGHNT, CDR2 YYREEE (reference sequence). This CDR3 contains 15 residues. J was trimmed by 3 bases and V by 4 bases; bases with no gene match: 6. CDR3 bases: TGTGCCAGCAGCCCGAGACAGGGGGCTCACTATGGCTACACCTTC. This gives the protein CASSPRQGAHYGYTF.

The genes are TRBV7-9 and TRBJ1-5, with unresolved D. V lost 2 bases to trimming and J lost 13 bases, with 15 bases between them. The CDR3 runs to 13 residues. Germline V gene lookup returns CDR1 SEHNR and CDR2 FQNEAQ (reference sequence). CDR3 bases: TGTGCCAGCAGCTTAATCGGATCGGCGGGACAGCATTTT. This sequence encodes CASSLIGSAGQHF.

This clone was found a few times. This chain joins TRBV2 and TRBJ1-1; 9 nucleotides line up with TRBD1. CDR3 size: 15 residues. After removal of 4 bases from V and 6 bases from J, the junction contained 9 bases not matched to a gene. CDR1 is SNHLY, CDR2 FYNNEI, per germline. CDR3 amino acids: CASSAQGQGMAEAFF. The CDR3 DNA reads as TGTGCCAGCAGTGCTCAGGGACAGGGAATGGCTGAAGCTTTCTTT.

The V and J genes are TRBV18 and TRBJ1-2; 7 nucleotides match TRBD1. J lost 4 bases, V lost 5 bases, and 4 bases had no gene match. CDR1 and CDR2 (germline): KGHSH, LQKENI. The CDR3 consists of 13 residues. CDR3 in DNA: TGTGCCAGCTCAGGGGACAGTCTCTATGGCTACACCTTC. Translation gives CASSGDSLYGYTF.

This chain connects TRBV2 to TRBJ1-1; D possibly corresponds to TRBD1 (6 bases). The V end was cut by 6 bases, the J end by 7 bases, with 12 bases between. This CDR3 contains 12 residues. CDR1 and CDR2 (germline): SNHLY, FYNNEI. The CDR3 DNA is TGTGCCAGCAGGGGGGACACGGTTGAAGCTTTCTTT. Its translation: CASRGDTVEAFF.

A note on this clone: The conserved phenylalanine or tryptophan is not found at the CDR3 terminus, so this likely reflects a read error. The gene calls are TRBV6-2 or TRBV6-3 and TRBJ1-1, with D maybe TRBD1 (6 bases). Deletions cut 4 bases from V and 5 bases from J, with 14 bases between. From germline, CDR1 is MNHEY and CDR2 SVGEGT. CDR3 size: 14 residues. DNA for the CDR3: TGTGCCAGCAGTTTGAGGGGGGGGCGGACTGAAGCTTTCCTT. Residues: CASSLRGGRTEAFL.

Many counts were recorded for this clone. V usage is TRBV28 and J usage is TRBJ2-7; tentatively, D is TRBD2 (6 bases). Per germline, CDR1 MDHEN and CDR2 SYDVKM. Deletions cut 8 bases from V and 3 bases from J, with 14 bases between. This CDR3 spans 13 amino acids. CDR3 DNA: TGTGCCAGCCGCCCCTCGGGGGTCTACGAGCAGTACGTC. It codes for CASRPSGVYEQYV.

The chain employs TRBV19 and TRBJ1-2; 7 nucleotides line up with TRBD1. With 6 bases clipped from V and 1 base from J, the junction kept 5 bases outside the gene matches. This CDR3 region has 14 residues. The V gene's germline CDR1 is LNHDA and CDR2 SQIVND (reference sequence). CDR3 nucleotide sequence: TGTGCCAGTAGAACCGGGACAGTTAACTATGGCTACACCTTC. Translation: CASRTGTVNYGYTF.

This chain uses TRBV23-1 with TRBJ2-7; 10 nucleotides line up with TRBD2. TRBV23-1 is assigned to the ORF class and has an uncertain function. Losses at the gene ends were 0 bases for V and 3 bases for J; bases not matched to a gene: 5. This CDR3 is 16 amino acids long. CDR3 sequence: CASSQSASGRSYEQYF. The DNA of the CDR3 is TGCGCCAGCAGTCAATCCGCTAGCGGGAGAAGCTACGAGCAGTACTTC.

The chain carries TRBV5-4 and TRBJ1-2, with TRBD1 matching 7 bases. The CDR3 runs 14 residues. The V gene's germline CDR1 is SGHNT and CDR2 YYREEE (reference sequence). V trimming: 0 bases; J trimming: 8 bases; junction bases outside the gene matches: 7. CDR3 nucleotide sequence: TGTGCCAGCAGCTTGGACAGGGGATGGGAAGGCTACACCTTC. Protein product: CASSLDRGWEGYTF.

The chain joins TRBV21-1 to TRBJ2-7; no check of the table's D call, TRBD1, against the DNA was made. TRBV21-1 constitutes a pseudogene. The CDR3 loop spans 17 amino acids. The CDR3 nucleotides read TGTGCCAGCAGCAAGCGTCATCCCGGGACATCCCCGTACGAGCAGTACGTC. Its translation is CASSKRHPGTSPYEQYV.

The chain links TRBV28 to TRBJ1-6, with D possibly matching TRBD1 (5 bases). CDR3 length: 16 residues. V shed 3 bases and J shed 0 bases, with 9 bases lying between them. Germline V CDR1 and CDR2: MDHEN, SYDVKM. The CDR3 loop is CASSFAGRSYNSPLHF. Written as DNA, the CDR3 is TGTGCCAGCAGTTTTGCGGGGCGCTCCTATAATTCACCCCTCCACTTT.

The rearrangement links TRBV6-5 to TRBJ1-2, with D possibly TRBD1 on 6 matching bases. Germline values: CDR1 MNHEY, CDR2 SVGAGI. CDR3 length equals 14 residues. Trimming removed 6 bases at V and 6 bases at J, with 17 bases between. CDR3 protein: CASSPRGVTNGYTF. CDR3 coding DNA: TGTGCCAGCAGCCCCAGGGGAGTGACGAATGGCTACACCTTC.

V gene TRBV10-3 combines with J gene TRBJ1-6, with 9 positions matching TRBD1. The CDR3 runs to 15 residues. With V trimmed by 6 bases and J by 9 bases, 9 bases remained unmatched. CDR1 and CDR2 (germline): ENHRY, SYGVKD. The CDR3 sequence is CAISDDRGSFSPLHF. The CDR3 DNA is TGTGCCATCAGCGATGACAGGGGGTCATTTTCACCCCTCCACTTT.

V gene TRBV18 combines with J gene TRBJ1-1; 7 bases align to TRBD1. This CDR3 region has 15 residues. Per germline, CDR1 KGHSH and CDR2 LQKENI. The trim removed 6 bases at V and 0 bases at J, leaving 7 bases unmatched. CDR3 protein: CASSEGQIMNTEAFF. CDR3 coding DNA: TGTGCCAGCTCGGAGGGACAGATCATGAACACTGAAGCTTTCTTT.

The chain couples TRBV7-3 to TRBJ2-2; D is undetermined. V was cut by 5 bases and J by 5 bases, with 15 bases left in between. CDR1 and CDR2 (germline): SGHTA, FQGTGA. This CDR3 contains 15 residues. The CDR3 DNA sequence: TGTGCCAGCAGCCCGCTCGTATTCGGTACCGGGGAGCTGTTTTTT. Protein product: CASSPLVFGTGELFF.